A single sample gave rise to the 25 T cell receptor beta chains below, sequenced in a study of cytomegalovirus exposure and HLA in healthy donors. Primers included in the PCR were 60 Vbeta and 13 Jbeta primers. The repertoire was sequenced with immunoSEQ multiplex PCR; TCRdb's copy has only in-frame clones and lacks some. The sample lists roughly 110,000 clones; approximately 71% were seen once. The sequenced material came from PBMCs. Source of these receptors: a middle-aged man in good health and CMV-seronegative.

This chain connects TRBV16 to TRBJ2-1; 7 bases align to TRBD2. V trimming: 4 bases; J trimming: 7 bases; junction bases outside the gene matches: 4. The germline V gene has CDR1 KGHSY and CDR2 FQNENV. CDR3 length equals 13 residues. Written as DNA, the CDR3 is TGTGCCAGCAGCCGGGCGGGAGTGAATGAGCAGTTCTTC. Its translation: CASSRAGVNEQFF.

The CDR3 nucleotides are TGCGCCAGCAGTGAGTGGGTGCGTGGAGGAAGCCCCTTTGCTACCTACGAGCAGTACTTC. This translates into CASSEWVRGGSPFATYEQYF. The chain has TRBV10-2 and TRBJ2-7; D is possibly TRBD2 (5 bases). Germline-derived CDR1 and CDR2 are WSHSY and SAAADI. The CDR3 consists of 20 residues. V lost 1 base to trimming and J lost 2 bases, with 27 bases between them.

The J gene is TRBJ1-1, the V gene TRBV25-1; D is perhaps TRBD1 (5 bases). V dropped 5 bases and J dropped 1 base, with 8 bases sitting between them. The CDR3 spans 13 residues. The germline gives CDR1 MGHDK, CDR2 SYGVNS. The CDR3 region has the DNA TGTGCCAGCAGTCCAAGGGGGAACACTGAAGCTTTCTTT. It codes for CASSPRGNTEAFF.

This clone was recorded once. The chain has TRBV10-3 and TRBJ1-1; unclear D gene. The CDR3 spans 13 residues. V dropped 2 bases and J dropped 13 bases, with 17 bases sitting between them. The germline V gene encodes CDR1 ENHRY and CDR2 SYGVKD. DNA for the CDR3: TGTGCCATCAGTGAGCTGGAAAGGGAGAGGCGTTTCTTT. Protein sequence: CAISELERERRFF.

The chain links TRBV9 to TRBJ2-1, with TRBD2 matching over 10 bases. Per the germline V gene, CDR1 is SGDLS and CDR2 is YYNGEE. The CDR3 has 15 amino acids. V was clipped by 1 base and J by 10 bases; unmatched bases: 8. The CDR3 loop is CASSVRTSGIGEQFF. In DNA, the CDR3 is TGTGCCAGCAGCGTAAGGACTAGCGGTATCGGGGAGCAGTTCTTC. Full variable domain (missing parts from reference TRBV9 and TRBJ2-1): DSGVTQTPKHLITATGQRVTLRCSPRSGDLSVYWYQQSLDQGLQFLIQYYNGEERAKGNILERFSAQQFPDLHSELNLSSLELGDSALYFCASSVRTSGIGEQFFGPGTRLTVL.

This clone was seen only once. This chain links TRBV19 with TRBJ2-5, with 7 bases aligning to TRBD1. The ends lost 9 bases at V and 2 bases at J; junction bases unmatched: 6. The CDR3 has 13 amino acids. Germline V gives CDR1 LNHDA, CDR2 SQIVND (reference sequence). The CDR3 loop is CASGQAWQETQYF. In DNA form, the CDR3 reads TGTGCCAGCGGACAGGCTTGGCAAGAGACCCAGTACTTC.

The rearrangement joins TRBV13 to TRBJ2-1; 13 positions match TRBD2. V lost 1 base to trimming and J lost 6 bases; unmatched junction nucleotides: 3. The CDR3 totals 16 residues. CDR1 is PRHDT, CDR2 FYEKMQ, per germline (reference sequence). Here the CDR3 DNA reads TGTGCCAGCAGCTTAGCGGGACTAGCGGGGTTCAATGAGCAGTTCTTC. Translating it yields CASSLAGLAGFNEQFF.

The chain is built from TRBV11-2 and TRBJ2-1, with 8 bases aligning to TRBD2. Germline trimming cut 3 bases from V and 3 bases from J; bases unmatched to any gene: 1. The CDR3 loop spans 14 amino acids. Germline V lookup: CDR1 SGHAT, CDR2 FQNNGV. CDR3 sequence: CASSLAGGYNEQFF. CDR3 sequence (DNA): TGTGCCAGCAGCTTGGCGGGGGGCTACAATGAGCAGTTCTTC. The full variable domain, with the rest looked up from reference TRBV11-2 and TRBJ2-1, is EAGVAQSPRYKIIEKRQSVAFWCNPISGHATLYWYQQILGQGPKLLIQFQNNGVVDDSQLPKDRFSAERLKGVDSTLKIQPAKLEDSAVYLCASSLAGGYNEQFFGPGTRLTVL.

This clone came up a few times. The rearrangement uses TRBV5-6 and TRBJ1-1; TRBD1 matches at 7 bases. There are 15 residues in the CDR3. The V segment lost 4 bases and the J segment 1 base; nucleotides outside the gene matches: 7. CDR1 and CDR2 (germline): SGHDT, YYEEEE. The CDR3 bases are TGTGCCAGCAGCCTTCCGGGACAGCCGAACACTGAAGCTTTCTTT. Protein product: CASSLPGQPNTEAFF.

This clone showed up just a few times. The rearrangement uses TRBV5-1 and TRBJ2-5; tentatively, D is TRBD2 (6 bases). The V end was cut by 4 bases, the J end by 5 bases, with 21 bases between. Germline loops: CDR1 SGHRS, CDR2 YFSETQ. The CDR3 sequence is 16 residues long. The CDR3 region is CASSTDGGKQPETQYF. The CDR3 region has the DNA TGCGCCAGCAGCACCGATGGAGGGAAGCAGCCGGAGACCCAGTACTTC.

The rearrangement joins TRBV5-6 to TRBJ1-5; D possibly corresponds to TRBD1 (5 bases). Germline V gene data show CDR1 as SGHDT and CDR2 as YYEEEE. Trimming stripped 0 bases from V and 7 bases from J, with 17 bases between. This CDR3 has 16 amino acids. CDR3 protein: CASSLATAGYEQPQHF. In nucleotides, the CDR3 is TGTGCCAGCAGCTTGGCGACGGCAGGGTACGAGCAGCCCCAGCATTTT. Filled out from reference TRBV5-6 and TRBJ1-5, the complete variable domain reads DAGVTQSPTHLIKTRGQQVTLRCSPKSGHDTVSWYQQALGQGPQFIFQYYEEEERQRGNFPDRFSGHQFPNYSSELNVNALLLGDSALYLCASSLATAGYEQPQHFGDGTRLSIL.

The rearrangement links TRBV29-1 to TRBJ2-3; tentative D call: TRBD1 (6 bases). Trimming left V 3 bases short and J 5 bases short, with 15 bases between. CDR1 SQVTM and CDR2 ANQGSEA come from the germline V gene. The CDR3 contains 14 residues. The CDR3 spells CSVEVGTPLDTQYF. CDR3 bases: TGCAGCGTTGAGGTTGGGACACCTTTAGATACGCAGTATTTT.

V gene TRBV12-5 combines with J gene TRBJ2-1, with D maybe TRBD1 (5 bases). Germline V gene sequence: CDR1 LGHNT, CDR2 FRNRAP. V was clipped by 7 bases and J by 6 bases, with 10 bases between them. CDR3 length: 12 amino acids. For the CDR3, the DNA is TGTGCTAGTGCCCCCCAGGGCAATGAGCAGTTCTTC. Its translation: CASAPQGNEQFF.

The chain combines TRBV2 with TRBJ1-2; possibly TRBD1 for D (6 bases). V lost 4 bases and J 4 bases, leaving 13 bases between the germline ends. This CDR3 has 14 residues. Germline loops: CDR1 SNHLY, CDR2 FYNNEI. The CDR3 DNA reads as TGTGCCAGCAGTGTTGGGCAGGGGCCCTATGGCTACACCTTC. Protein product: CASSVGQGPYGYTF.

V usage is TRBV15 and J usage is TRBJ2-3; tentative D call: TRBD1 (5 bases). Trimming removed 2 bases at V and 6 bases at J, with 12 bases between. The CDR3 has 14 amino acids. Germline CDR1 and CDR2: LNHNV and YYDKDF (reference sequence). For the CDR3, the DNA is TGTGCCACCAGCAGACGGCAGGGTAGGGATACGCAGTATTTT. Translated, it gives CATSRRQGRDTQYF. Supplemented by reference TRBV15 and TRBJ2-3, the full variable domain reads DAMVIQNPRYQVTQFGKPVTLSCSQTLNHNVMYWYQQKSSQAPKLLFHYYDKDFNNEADTPDNFQSRRPNTSFCFLDIRSPGLGDTAMYLCATSRRQGRDTQYFGPGTRLTVL.

The rearrangement uses TRBV5-1 and TRBJ2-3, with 15 nucleotides matching TRBD2. Germline V gives CDR1 SGHRS, CDR2 YFSETQ. The junction had 6 bases not matched to a gene; V was cut back by 4 bases and J by 6 bases. This CDR3 contains 16 residues. The CDR3 nucleotides read TGCGCCAGCAGCGCCGGACTAGCGGGGGGGAGGGATACGCAGTATTTT. Protein: CASSAGLAGGRDTQYF.

The CDR3 protein is CASSDPGTGNEKLFF. The CDR3 DNA sequence: TGTGCCAGCAGTGACCCAGGGACAGGGAATGAAAAACTGTTTTTT. The V call is TRBV25-1, the J call TRBJ1-4; 9 bases align to TRBD1. V shed 3 bases and J 5 bases; nucleotides not matched to a gene: 4. There are 15 residues in the CDR3. The germline V gene encodes CDR1 MGHDK and CDR2 SYGVNS.

The V gene is TRBV13, the J gene TRBJ2-5; D possibly corresponds to TRBD2 (5 bases). CDR3 length equals 14 residues. Germline CDR1 reads PRHDT; CDR2 reads FYEKMQ (reference sequence). The germline V and J ends were trimmed by 5 bases and 7 bases, with 17 bases remaining between them. Written as DNA, the CDR3 is TGTGCCAGCAGCCACCGGACCGCACGGGGGACCCAGTACTTC. Translation: CASSHRTARGTQYF.

The chain has TRBV29-1 and TRBJ2-1, with 8 bases fitting TRBD1. This CDR3 comprises 14 residues. Trimming removed 0 bases from V and 4 bases from J; junction bases left unmatched: 2. Per the germline V gene, CDR1 is SQVTM and CDR2 is ANQGSEA. The CDR3 sequence is CSVEEGQAYNEQFF. The CDR3 nucleotides are TGCAGCGTTGAAGAGGGACAGGCGTACAATGAGCAGTTCTTC.

The chain uses TRBV29-1 and TRBJ1-1; perhaps TRBD1 as D (6 bases). V lost 4 bases and J lost 2, with 17 bases in between. The CDR3 extends over 15 amino acids. CDR1 and CDR2 (germline): SQVTM, ANQGSEA. CDR3 in amino acids: CSVVKSGTYNTEAFF. The CDR3 DNA is TGCAGCGTTGTAAAATCGGGGACATATAACACTGAAGCTTTCTTT. The whole variable domain, remainder taken from reference TRBV29-1 and TRBJ1-1, is SAVISQKPSRDICQRGTSLTIQCQVDSQVTMMFWYRQQPGQSLTLIATANQGSEATYESGFVIDKFPISRPNLTFSTLTVSNMSPEDSSIYLCSVVKSGTYNTEAFFGQGTRLTVV.

This chain joins TRBV11-3 and TRBJ1-1; D is undetermined. Per germline, CDR1 SGHNT and CDR2 YENEEA. V lost 5 bases, J lost 3 bases, and 10 bases lay in between. The CDR3 is 13 residues long. The CDR3 loop is CASSVGRDTEAFF. In nucleotides, the CDR3 is TGTGCCAGCAGCGTAGGTCGCGACACTGAAGCTTTCTTT. Full variable domain (outside the CDR3, taken from reference TRBV11-3 and TRBJ1-1): EAGVVQSPRYKIIEKKQPVAFWCNPISGHNTLYWYLQNLGQGPELLIRYENEEAVDDSQLPKDRFSAERLKGVDSTLKIQPAELGDSAVYLCASSVGRDTEAFFGQGTRLTVV.

The rearrangement uses TRBV7-2 and TRBJ1-2, with TRBD1 identical over 9 bases. The CDR3 consists of 16 residues. The ends lost 4 bases at V and 3 bases at J; junction bases unmatched: 9. The germline V gene has CDR1 SGHTA and CDR2 FQGNSA. CDR3 DNA sequence: TGTGCCAGCAGCTCCGGGGGGACAGGGAGTTACTATGGCTACACCTTC. Amino acid sequence: CASSSGGTGSYYGYTF.

The genes are TRBV7-8 and TRBJ1-6; 7 bases fit TRBD1. CDR1 is SGHVS, CDR2 FQNEAQ, per germline. J gave up 8 bases and V 5 bases, and 12 bases lay outside the gene matches. The CDR3 loop spans 16 amino acids. CDR3 sequence (DNA): TGTGCCAGCAGCCCAGGACAGGCCTTCAATCATTCACCCCTCCACTTT. It is translated as CASSPGQAFNHSPLHF. Complete variable domain (other parts from reference TRBV7-8 and TRBJ1-6): GAGVSQSPRYKVAKRGQDVALRCDPISGHVSLFWYQQALGQGPEFLTYFQNEAQLDKSGLPSDRFFAERPEGSVSTLKIQRTQQEDSAVYLCASSPGQAFNHSPLHFGNGTRLTVT.

The chain joins TRBV2 to TRBJ1-2, with TRBD1 matching 7 bases. Trimming at V came to 4 bases and at J to 2 bases, leaving 1 base not matched to a gene. The germline CDR1 and CDR2 sequences are SNHLY and FYNNEI. The CDR3 runs 13 residues. The CDR3 coding sequence is TGTGCCAGCAGTGCAGGGGGGAACTATGGCTACACCTTC. It is translated as CASSAGGNYGYTF.

This chain uses TRBV2 with TRBJ1-2; TRBD1 matches at 7 bases. This CDR3 region has 13 residues. V lost 7 bases, J lost 11 bases, and 13 bases stayed unmatched. Germline V lookup: CDR1 SNHLY, CDR2 FYNNEI. This CDR3 is CASNTGDSRKYTF. The CDR3, as DNA: TGTGCCAGCAATACAGGGGACTCTAGGAAGTACACCTTC.